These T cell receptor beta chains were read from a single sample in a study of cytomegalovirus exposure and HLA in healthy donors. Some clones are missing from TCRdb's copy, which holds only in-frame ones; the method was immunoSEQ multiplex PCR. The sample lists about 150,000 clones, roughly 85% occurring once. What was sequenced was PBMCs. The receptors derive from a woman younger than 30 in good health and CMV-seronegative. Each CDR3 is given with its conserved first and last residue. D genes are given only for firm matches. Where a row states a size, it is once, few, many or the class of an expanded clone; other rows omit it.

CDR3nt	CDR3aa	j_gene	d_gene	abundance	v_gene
TGTGCCAGCAAAGGATCTCTTGAGGGCGGGGAGCTGTTTTTT	CASKGSLEGGELFF	TRBJ2-2	.	.	TRBV2
TGCGCCAGCAGCCTACACCGGGACAGCCAAGAGACCCAGTACTTC	CASSLHRDSQETQYF	TRBJ2-5	TRBD1	.	TRBV4-3
TGCAGCGTTGAAGATCTCAGAGACCTAGGAGAGGGCTACACCTTC	CSVEDLRDLGEGYTF	TRBJ1-2	.	once	TRBV29-1
TGTGCCAGCAGCTTGGACAGGAGTGAGCAGTACTTC	CASSLDRSEQYF	TRBJ2-7	.	.	TRBV5-5
TGTGCCAGCAGCTTAAACGGTGAAAAACTGTTTTTT	CASSLNGEKLFF	TRBJ1-4	.	.	TRBV7-9
TGTGCCAGCAGCTTCCGCTACGAGCAGTACTTC	CASSFRYEQYF	TRBJ2-7	.	once	TRBV5-8
TGCGCCAGCAGCCAAGGAGCGGGATCCAATGAGCAGTTCTTC	CASSQGAGSNEQFF	TRBJ2-1	TRBD2	.	TRBV4-3
TGTGCCAGCAGTTCTGGACTAGCGGGCCACCTCTACGAGCAGTACTTC	CASSSGLAGHLYEQYF	TRBJ2-7	TRBD2	.	TRBV9
TGTGCCAGCGGATACAGCTCCTACGAGCAGTACTTC	CASGYSSYEQYF	TRBJ2-7	.	.	TRBV6-6
TGTGCCAGCAGTGTCACTCTAGCGGATCGGTTCTTC	CASSVTLADRFF	TRBJ2-1	TRBD2	.	TRBV28
TGTGCCAGCAGTCCAGGGACAACCCCGTACTATGGCTACACCTTC	CASSPGTTPYYGYTF	TRBJ1-2	.	once	TRBV27
TGCGCCAGCAGCCAAGACTGGACTAGCGGAGCAGATACGCAGTATTTT	CASSQDWTSGADTQYF	TRBJ2-3	TRBD2	.	TRBV4-3
TGCGCCAGCAGCCATCTTAGGGGACAGGGGGCGACTGCGGCCGGGGAGCTGTTTTTT	CASSHLRGQGATAAGELFF	TRBJ2-2	TRBD1	.	TRBV4-1
TGTGCCAGCAGCGTGAGCGGGGGGAAAGAGACCCAGTACTTC	CASSVSGGKETQYF	TRBJ2-5	TRBD2	once	TRBV9
TGTGCCAGCAGTTTAAGAGCGCTAGGCGAGCAGTACTTC	CASSLRALGEQYF	TRBJ2-7	.	.	TRBV28
TGTGCCAGCAGCTTTCGCGGGAGAAGGTACGAGCAGTACTTC	CASSFRGRRYEQYF	TRBJ2-7	TRBD2	few	TRBV11-1
TGTGCCTGGAGTGGGAGGGAACCCCTCCACTTT	CAWSGREPLHF	TRBJ1-6	.	.	TRBV30
TGTGCCAGCAGCGACGGCACGGGGTCCTACAATGAGCAGTTCTTC	CASSDGTGSYNEQFF	TRBJ2-1	.	.	TRBV9
TGTGCCAGCAGCCGTGGGGGGACTGTCTACGAGCAGTACTTC	CASSRGGTVYEQYF	TRBJ2-7	.	.	TRBV7-2
TGTGCCAGCAGCCTACAGGGAAGCCCCTTCTACGAGCAGTACTTC	CASSLQGSPFYEQYF	TRBJ2-7	.	.	TRBV9
TGCGCCAGCAGCCCCCGGGGGATGGGGCACACAGATACGCAGTATTTT	CASSPRGMGHTDTQYF	TRBJ2-3	.	.	TRBV5-1
TGTGCCAGCAGTATTGCGCTACTCACTAGAGAGCAGTACTTC	CASSIALLTREQYF	TRBJ2-5	.	.	TRBV28
TGTGCCTGGAGTGGAGACAGGGGGTCAGCCTACGAGCAGTACTTC	CAWSGDRGSAYEQYF	TRBJ2-7	TRBD1	.	TRBV30
TGTGCCAGCAGTACACAGGGCCCCTCCTACAATGAGCAGTTCTTC	CASSTQGPSYNEQFF	TRBJ2-1	.	.	TRBV6-5
TGTGCCAGTAGTATCCGGGGAGTGACGGACGAGCAGTACTTC	CASSIRGVTDEQYF	TRBJ2-7	.	.	TRBV19
TGTGCCAGCAGCGCAGGACAGGGGAGTGTTACGCAGTATTTT	CASSAGQGSVTQYF	TRBJ2-3	TRBD1	.	TRBV9
TGTGCCTGGAACTTAGCGGGAGATACGCAGTATTTT	CAWNLAGDTQYF	TRBJ2-3	TRBD2	few	TRBV30
TGCGCCAGCGCCCGATCAGGGGGCGAGTACAATGAGCAGTTCTTC	CASARSGGEYNEQFF	TRBJ2-1	TRBD1	.	TRBV5-1
TGTGCCAGCAGCACTAGCAGCCACAGTGATACGCAGTATTTT	CASSTSSHSDTQYF	TRBJ2-3	.	.	TRBV9
TGTGCCAGCAGCGATTTCGGGGGGCGAACGGGGGCCAACGTCCTGACTTTC	CASSDFGGRTGANVLTF	TRBJ2-6	.	.	TRBV5-4
TGTGCCAGCAGCCCCTGGCTAGCGGGGGAGCAGTTCTTC	CASSPWLAGEQFF	TRBJ2-1	TRBD2	.	TRBV7-2
TGTGCCAGCAGCTTGGTAGGCCTCTATACAGCAGATACGCAGTATTTT	CASSLVGLYTADTQYF	TRBJ2-3	.	.	TRBV5-6
TGCAGCGTTGTGACCGGGGGTGTAGTCGCTGAAGCTTTCTTT	CSVVTGGVVAEAFF	TRBJ1-1	.	.	TRBV29-1
TGTGCCAGCAGCCCAGGGGGCCCGGGCGGCCAGCCCCAGCATTTT	CASSPGGPGGQPQHF	TRBJ1-5	TRBD1	.	TRBV7-2
TGCGCCAGCAGCCAACCCAAGCCCGTGAGCTATGGCTACACCTTC	CASSQPKPVSYGYTF	TRBJ1-2	.	.	TRBV4-1
TGCGCCAGCAGCTTGGATGAGGGCCGCGGTGAAAAACTGTTTTTT	CASSLDEGRGEKLFF	TRBJ1-4	.	.	TRBV5-1
TGTGCCAGCAGCCAGCCTACTGGGGGGGCAACTAACTATGGCTACACCTTC	CASSQPTGGATNYGYTF	TRBJ1-2	.	.	TRBV4-2
TGTGCCAGTAGTATATCCCCCGGGACTAGCGGGAGGCAGGAGCAGTTCTTC	CASSISPGTSGRQEQFF	TRBJ2-1	TRBD2	.	TRBV19
TGTGCCAGTAGTACGGTGGGAGGGCCAGATACGCAGTATTTT	CASSTVGGPDTQYF	TRBJ2-3	TRBD2	.	TRBV19
TGCGCCAGCAGCTTGGGCAGGGGATCCTACGAGCAGTACTTC	CASSLGRGSYEQYF	TRBJ2-7	.	.	TRBV5-1